This paragraph reports one T cell receptor beta chain. No cognate antigen has been identified for it. No quality values exist for individual bases; no much larger clone is one base distant. CDR1 and CDR2 are drawn from the germline V gene: MDHEN, SYDVKM. At the junction V is shortened by 3 bases and J by 1 base, with 15 bases in between. CDR3 length: 16 amino acids, cysteine to phenylalanine. The retained sequence is limited to the CDR3, 48 bases, with the frame set at the first base. This record comes from a study of blood T cells in healthy people across ages (dated by TCRdb to 2014 to 2015). Some background on the complete study: Template switching captured roughly one uniquely barcoded TCR beta cDNA molecule per two T cells in model experiments. The study measured age-related changes in TCR beta repertoire diversity using deep sequencing normalized with unique cDNA molecular identifiers. The donors were split into four age groups: young (average about 15 years), middle-aged (roughly 42), aged (62) and long-lived (over 80). Two additional independent replicas of 1 million unique cDNA reads from the same blood draw were analyzed for two donors (one aged 18 to 30 and one aged 80 or older). Results the study describes overall, beyond this receptor: There was a strong correlation between observed TCR beta diversity and the percentage of naive T cells measured by flow cytometry. Estimates of total diversity based on one million sequenced T cells were considered lower bounds and underestimates. Conclusive comparison of naive and antigen-experienced compartments was prevented by the profiling of bulk unsorted PBMCs. As age increased, observed TCR beta diversity per million T cells dropped in a roughly linear way, and a significant reduction was already evident by age around 41. Compared with the aged group, the long-lived group had more naive CD4+ T cells, fewer expanded clones and increased TCR diversity, a pattern suggesting age selection. Because the CMV infection status of the donors was unknown, age-related changes in expanded clonotypes may potentially have been confounded.

Systemically healthy Caucasian individuals from Russia, some 40 in total and aged about 6 to 100 years, were included as donors. Each donor gave approximately 10 milliliters of peripheral blood, collected into EDTA-treated Vacutainer tubes. PBMCs were isolated by Ficoll-Paque density-gradient centrifugation, with at least 7 million obtained per sample. Trizol reagent was used to extract total RNA from the PBMCs, yielding at least 5.5 micrograms per sample. For every donor, an aliquot of PBMCs went through flow cytometry to measure the percentages of naive CD45RAhigh/CD27high T cells. The library was generated by 5' RACE. The sequencer listed for this sample is Illumina HiSeq 2500. A second PCR of about 6 to 12 cycles was run with a J-beta primer mix and a sample-barcoded 5' primer. A unique molecular identifier was introduced onto each TCR beta cDNA molecule by a template-switch 5' adaptor carrying 12 random nucleotides. Each sample yielded at least 2.5 million CDR3-containing paired-end reads. First-strand cDNA was synthesized from all RNA with the Mint cDNA synthesis kit, primed by a TRBC-specific oligonucleotide. Following uracil-DNA glycosylase treatment, a first 18-cycle PCR with universal primers M1SS and BC2_uni_R was performed on all cDNA. The source study handled its data this way. For normalization, 1 million high-quality reads, each with a distinct molecular identifier, were randomly selected from each sample. Reads with shared molecular identifiers were discarded instead of being binned into consensus sequences. MiTCR, run with a Q25 quality threshold and the strictest error-elimination algorithm, handled CDR3 identification, clonotype clustering and error correction. A nonparametric unseen species model with Euler transformation was used to estimate a lower bound on total TCR beta diversity. Clones were called with MiXCR by TCRdb after fastp trimmed the public reads at Q25, and only in-frame beta chains were retained. Entries are consolidated by CDR3 protein sequence, retaining the most common genes and DNA. TCRdb's processing, not the study's, gives the V and J calls here. The sample profile shows roughly 800,000 distinct CDR3 sequences; 20% to 25% of them were found once. The ten largest clonotypes hold approximately 4% of the sample.

These same records also appear under a second study, on T cells of mothers and their children. That second report states: Donors were nine systemically healthy Caucasian individuals: three mothers and their six children. cDNA synthesis consumed the entire amount of extracted RNA, loaded at 1.5 ug RNA in each 15 ul reaction. Sample barcodes and 2-4 random nucleotides were added via the M1S primer in the second PCR. More than 9 million TCR beta CDR3 reads were obtained from each mother, and several million reads were obtained from each child. Thymic selection shapes the output of TCR recombination in a similar way in related and unrelated pairs, and inherited differences have a minor effect. Normalized repertoire overlap was always found to be slightly, but never significantly, higher in related mother-child pairs than in unrelated mother-child pairs. Persistent microchimeric T cell clones were not detected, at a sensitivity of 95 to 100 clones per million clonotypes. In the study, deep NGS was used to compare the TCR beta repertoires of mothers and children, and features distinguishing related mother-child pairs from unrelated individuals were sought. Mothers averaged roughly 40 +/- 4 years of age and children averaged around 10 +/- 4 years. Libraries were sequenced on Illumina HiSeq 2000 with 100+100 nt paired-end reads after adapter ligation with NEBNext reagents. To prevent cross-contamination, the mother and child libraries were prepared a month apart and were sequenced in separate runs. Each donor had between about 500,000 and 2,300,000 distinct TCR beta clonotypes identified. Naive TCR beta clonotypes were estimated from low-frequency clonotypes matched to each donor's FACS-determined naive share, without sorting.

The chain is encoded by TRBV28 joined to TRBJ2-5; the D gene is not confidently resolved. Specimen: blood. This TCR came from a boy under 18 in good health. The DNA reads TGTGCCAGCAGTTTGGGTGCAATGTTGGGCCAAGAGACCCAGTACTTC. Its protein product is CASSLGAMLGQETQYF. The full variable domain, completed from the reference TRBV28 and TRBJ2-5 proteins outside the CDR3, reads DVKVTQSSRYLVKRTGEKVFLECVQDMDHENMFWYRQDPGLGLRLIYFSYDVKMKEKGDIPEGYSVSREKKERFSLILESASTNQTSMYLCASSLGAMLGQETQYFGPGTRLLVL.